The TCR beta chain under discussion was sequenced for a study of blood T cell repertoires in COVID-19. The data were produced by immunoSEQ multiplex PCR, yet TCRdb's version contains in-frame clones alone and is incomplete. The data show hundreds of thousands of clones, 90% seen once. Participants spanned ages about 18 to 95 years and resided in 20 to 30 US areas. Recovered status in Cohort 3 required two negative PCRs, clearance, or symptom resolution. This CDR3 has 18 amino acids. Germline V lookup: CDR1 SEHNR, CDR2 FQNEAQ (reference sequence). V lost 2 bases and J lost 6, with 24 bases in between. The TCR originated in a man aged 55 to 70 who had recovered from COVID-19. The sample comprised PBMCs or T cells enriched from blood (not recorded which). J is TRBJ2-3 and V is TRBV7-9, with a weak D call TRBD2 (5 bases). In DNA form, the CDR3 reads TGTGCCAGCAGCTTATATCTCCACAACACCGGGAAAGTTGATACGCAGTATTTT. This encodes CASSLYLHNTGKVDTQYF. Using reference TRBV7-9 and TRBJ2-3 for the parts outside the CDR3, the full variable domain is DTGVSQNPRHKITKRGQNVTFRCDPISEHNRLYWYRQTLGQGPEFLTYFQNEAQLEKSRLLSDRFSAERPKGSFSTLEIQRTEQGDSAMYLCASSLYLHNTGKVDTQYFGPGTRLTVL.